This is a list of T cell receptor beta chains from one sample in a study of T cells in Graves' hyperthyroidism and ophthalmopathy. In TCRdb, the multiplex PCR reads were re-called with MiXCR into one record per CDR3 protein. The repertoire includes around 420,000 distinct CDR3 sequences, 15% to 19% of them detected once, and around 7.7% sits in the top ten. What was sequenced was blood. These receptors were taken from a woman aged 18-29 years with Graves' hyperthyroidism. The CDR3 runs from the conserved cysteine through the conserved F or W. The D gene is left open where the match is weak. The size of a clone is reported for some rows only, either as once, few or many, or as a class for expanded clones.

j_gene | abundance | d_gene | v_gene | CDR3nt | CDR3aa
TRBJ2-1 | few | - | TRBV4-1 | TGCGCCAGCAGCCAAAACAGATCCGAGCAGTTCTTC | CASSQNRSEQFF
TRBJ1-2 | many | TRBD1 | TRBV10-2 | TGCGCCAGCAGTGATTCGGGACAGGGGATTTATGGCTACACCTTC | CASSDSGQGIYGYTF
TRBJ2-2 | - | - | TRBV12-3/TRBV12-4 | TGTGCCAGCAAGCAGGGTCGGAACGCCGGGGAGCTGTTTTTT | CASKQGRNAGELFF
TRBJ2-7 | - | - | TRBV19 | TGTGCCAGTAGTAACGGCCCCCAGGGTTCCTACGAGCAGTACTTC | CASSNGPQGSYEQYF
TRBJ2-7 | many | TRBD2 | TRBV6-2/TRBV6-3 | TGTGCCAGCAGCGATTACCCGGGACTAGGTCACTACGAGCAGTACTTC | CASSDYPGLGHYEQYF
TRBJ1-2 | many | - | TRBV12-5 | TGTGCTAGTGGTTCTCCCAGGGATGGCTACACCTTC | CASGSPRDGYTF
TRBJ2-7 | many | - | TRBV3-1 | TGTGCCAGCAGCCAAGATCTAGACTACAGCTCCTACGAGCAGTACTTC | CASSQDLDYSSYEQYF
TRBJ1-1 | - | - | TRBV28 | TGTGCCAGCAGTTTGGGCAGGCCTGTATACACTGAAGCTTTCTTT | CASSLGRPVYTEAFF
TRBJ2-7 | many | - | TRBV28 | TGTGCCAGCAGTTCAACGGTGGTGAACGAGCAGTACTTC | CASSSTVVNEQYF
TRBJ2-3 | - | - | TRBV19 | TGTGCCAGTAGTCCTCTCCTCGCGGTGGGCACAGATACGCAGTATTTT | CASSPLLAVGTDTQYF
TRBJ2-7 | - | TRBD1 | TRBV5-1 | TGCGCCAGCAGCTTCTCCGGGACAGATTTCGGCGAGCAGTACTTC | CASSFSGTDFGEQYF
TRBJ1-5 | many | - | TRBV19 | TGTGCCAGTAGGATAACAGGGACGGGCAATCAGCCCCAGCATTTT | CASRITGTGNQPQHF
TRBJ1-1 | many | - | TRBV20-1 | TGCAGTGCTAGAGATGCAGTTGAAGCTTTCTTT | CSARDAVEAFF
TRBJ2-7 | - | - | TRBV19 | TGTGCCAGTAGAGTGGACGAGCAGTACTTC | CASRVDEQYF
TRBJ2-1 | - | - | TRBV5-4 | TGTGCCAGCAGCTTCCCGGGACACTCCTACAATGAGCAGTTCTTC | CASSFPGHSYNEQFF
TRBJ2-7 | many | - | TRBV2 | TGTGCCAGCAGCGCCCCCGGGACCGTCTCCTACGAGCAGTACTTC | CASSAPGTVSYEQYF
TRBJ2-3 | - | - | TRBV30 | TGTGCCTCGTTAACGGGCGAAGTGCCAGATACGCAGTATTTT | CASLTGEVPDTQYF